The rows below give T cell receptor beta chains drawn from one sample of a study of cytomegalovirus exposure and HLA in healthy donors. Generated by immunoSEQ multiplex PCR, the TCRdb table keeps only in-frame clones and is missing some. Found here are approximately 150,000 clones, 80% of them singletons; the top ten hold around 7.2%. The specimen was PBMCs. Receptors were obtained from a man aged 25 to 40 in good health and CMV-seropositive. The CDR3 runs from the conserved cysteine through the conserved F or W. Fields, in order: clone size, D gene, J gene, V gene, CDR3 protein, CDR3 DNA. The D gene is left open where the match is weak. Clone size is shown for a subset of rows, as once, few, many or a class of expanded clone.

clone size: -
D gene: -
J gene: TRBJ1-5
V gene: TRBV10-3
CDR3 protein: CAISERHSYQPQHF
CDR3 DNA: TGTGCCATCAGTGAGAGGCACAGTTATCAGCCCCAGCATTTT

clone size: -
D gene: TRBD1
J gene: TRBJ2-5
V gene: TRBV5-4
CDR3 protein: CASSQTGELETQYF
CDR3 DNA: TGTGCCAGCAGCCAAACAGGGGAACTCGAGACCCAGTACTTC

clone size: -
D gene: -
J gene: TRBJ1-5
V gene: TRBV6-1
CDR3 protein: CASSARGGNQPQHF
CDR3 DNA: TGTGCCAGCAGTGCCAGGGGAGGCAATCAGCCCCAGCATTTT

clone size: -
D gene: -
J gene: TRBJ1-4
V gene: TRBV19
CDR3 protein: CASSTRRGPNEKLFF
CDR3 DNA: TGTGCCAGTAGTACCAGGAGGGGACCTAATGAAAAACTGTTTTTT

clone size: -
D gene: -
J gene: TRBJ1-2
V gene: TRBV14
CDR3 protein: CASSGAGRASNYGYTF
CDR3 DNA: TGTGCCAGCAGCGGGGCAGGGAGGGCTTCTAACTATGGCTACACCTTC

clone size: -
D gene: TRBD2
J gene: TRBJ2-7
V gene: TRBV7-2
CDR3 protein: CASSLAAAGGPYEQYF
CDR3 DNA: TGTGCCAGCAGCTTAGCCGCGGCGGGAGGGCCCTACGAGCAGTACTTC

clone size: -
D gene: TRBD2
J gene: TRBJ2-7
V gene: TRBV6-5
CDR3 protein: CASSWTSGSSYEQYF
CDR3 DNA: TGTGCCAGCAGCTGGACTAGCGGGAGCTCCTACGAGCAGTACTTC

clone size: -
D gene: -
J gene: TRBJ2-3
V gene: TRBV10-1
CDR3 protein: CASSESVGNTDTQYF
CDR3 DNA: TGCGCCAGCAGTGAGTCGGTGGGCAACACAGATACGCAGTATTTT

clone size: -
D gene: TRBD2
J gene: TRBJ2-3
V gene: TRBV6-1
CDR3 protein: CASRGSGGSTDTQYF
CDR3 DNA: TGTGCCAGCAGGGGTAGCGGGGGAAGCACAGATACGCAGTATTTT

clone size: few
D gene: -
J gene: TRBJ1-1
V gene: TRBV10-2
CDR3 protein: CASSTADTEAFF
CDR3 DNA: TGCGCCAGCAGCACAGCAGACACTGAAGCTTTCTTT

clone size: few
D gene: TRBD1
J gene: TRBJ1-1
V gene: TRBV5-1
CDR3 protein: CASSSEDRGPHNTEAFF
CDR3 DNA: TGCGCCAGCAGCTCAGAGGACAGGGGCCCTCACAACACTGAAGCTTTCTTT

clone size: -
D gene: -
J gene: TRBJ1-1
V gene: TRBV7-2
CDR3 protein: CASSLGAGLDTEAFF
CDR3 DNA: TGTGCCAGCAGCTTAGGCGCAGGTTTGGACACTGAAGCTTTCTTT

clone size: -
D gene: -
J gene: TRBJ1-1
V gene: TRBV19
CDR3 protein: CASSIGGTVNTEAFF
CDR3 DNA: TGTGCCAGTAGTATCGGCGGGACGGTTAACACTGAAGCTTTCTTT

clone size: -
D gene: TRBD2
J gene: TRBJ2-7
V gene: TRBV4-2
CDR3 protein: CASSHPERGAGEQYF
CDR3 DNA: TGTGCCAGCAGCCATCCGGAGCGGGGGGCGGGCGAGCAGTACTTC

clone size: -
D gene: -
J gene: TRBJ2-7
V gene: TRBV13
CDR3 protein: CASSLPGRLYEQYF
CDR3 DNA: TGTGCCAGCAGCTTACCAGGGCGGTTGTACGAGCAGTACTTC

clone size: -
D gene: -
J gene: TRBJ2-7
V gene: TRBV19
CDR3 protein: CASSSSGVWGEQYF
CDR3 DNA: TGTGCCAGTAGTAGCTCTGGGGTCTGGGGCGAGCAGTACTTC

clone size: -
D gene: -
J gene: TRBJ2-7
V gene: TRBV30
CDR3 protein: CAGAESSYEQYF
CDR3 DNA: TGTGCCGGGGCGGAGAGCTCCTACGAGCAGTACTTC

clone size: -
D gene: TRBD2
J gene: TRBJ2-7
V gene: TRBV7-9
CDR3 protein: CASSPGSRTGGFYEQYF
CDR3 DNA: TGTGCCAGCAGCCCCGGATCGAGGACGGGGGGGTTCTACGAGCAGTACTTC

clone size: few
D gene: -
J gene: TRBJ1-2
V gene: TRBV18
CDR3 protein: CASSHGRRINLANYGYTF
CDR3 DNA: TGTGCCAGCTCCCACGGTCGCAGGATTAACTTAGCTAACTATGGCTACACCTTC

clone size: -
D gene: -
J gene: TRBJ2-1
V gene: TRBV5-1
CDR3 protein: CASSYLNEQFF
CDR3 DNA: TGCGCCAGCAGCTATCTCAATGAGCAGTTCTTC

clone size: once
D gene: -
J gene: TRBJ1-2
V gene: TRBV10-3
CDR3 protein: CAISESRGTNYGYTF
CDR3 DNA: TGTGCCATCAGTGAGTCTAGGGGGACTAACTATGGCTACACCTTC

clone size: -
D gene: TRBD1
J gene: TRBJ1-5
V gene: TRBV18
CDR3 protein: CASSSGQGSSLNQPQHF
CDR3 DNA: TGTGCCAGCTCTTCGGGACAGGGTTCTTCACTCAATCAGCCCCAGCATTTT

clone size: once
D gene: -
J gene: TRBJ2-3
V gene: TRBV7-9
CDR3 protein: CASTPRGLAKSDTQYF
CDR3 DNA: TGTGCCAGCACCCCTCGGGGTTTAGCAAAGTCAGATACGCAGTATTTT

clone size: -
D gene: TRBD2
J gene: TRBJ2-3
V gene: TRBV28
CDR3 protein: CASRSLTSGHTDTQYF
CDR3 DNA: TGTGCCAGCAGATCCTTGACTAGCGGGCACACAGATACGCAGTATTTT

clone size: -
D gene: -
J gene: TRBJ2-7
V gene: TRBV29-1
CDR3 protein: CSVRETGTYEQYF
CDR3 DNA: TGCAGCGTTCGAGAGACAGGCACCTACGAGCAGTACTTC

clone size: -
D gene: -
J gene: TRBJ1-1
V gene: TRBV5-1
CDR3 protein: CASSLEEGTEAFF
CDR3 DNA: TGCGCCAGCAGCTTGGAGGAGGGGACTGAAGCTTTCTTT

clone size: -
D gene: -
J gene: TRBJ2-5
V gene: TRBV6-5
CDR3 protein: CASSFTTGIRYF
CDR3 DNA: TGTGCCAGCAGTTTCACCACAGGGATTAGGTACTTC

clone size: -
D gene: -
J gene: TRBJ2-1
V gene: TRBV18
CDR3 protein: CASSPRAGGSIYNEQFF
CDR3 DNA: TGTGCCAGCTCACCACGGGCAGGGGGGTCAATCTACAATGAGCAGTTCTTC

clone size: -
D gene: TRBD2
J gene: TRBJ2-1
V gene: TRBV28
CDR3 protein: CASSAGTSGFRLFF
CDR3 DNA: TGTGCCAGCAGTGCCGGGACTAGTGGTTTCCGGTTGTTCTTC

clone size: -
D gene: TRBD1
J gene: TRBJ2-1
V gene: TRBV27
CDR3 protein: CASSFLPGQGANLNEQFF
CDR3 DNA: TGTGCCAGCAGTTTCCTCCCGGGACAGGGGGCGAATTTGAATGAGCAGTTCTTC

clone size: -
D gene: TRBD2
J gene: TRBJ2-2
V gene: TRBV5-1
CDR3 protein: CASSSPGTSPIFNTGELFF
CDR3 DNA: TGCGCCAGCAGCTCCCCTGGGACTAGCCCAATTTTTAACACCGGGGAGCTGTTTTTT

clone size: -
D gene: -
J gene: TRBJ1-2
V gene: TRBV4-3
CDR3 protein: CASSQERDYGYTF
CDR3 DNA: TGCGCCAGCAGCCAAGAACGGGATTATGGCTACACCTTC

clone size: -
D gene: TRBD2
J gene: TRBJ2-1
V gene: TRBV7-2
CDR3 protein: CASSLKLAGYNEQFF
CDR3 DNA: TGTGCCAGCAGCTTAAAACTAGCGGGGTATAATGAGCAGTTCTTC

clone size: -
D gene: -
J gene: TRBJ2-1
V gene: TRBV7-6
CDR3 protein: CASSLDVPSSSYNEQFF
CDR3 DNA: TGTGCCAGCAGCTTAGACGTACCGTCGAGCTCCTACAATGAGCAGTTCTTC

clone size: -
D gene: -
J gene: TRBJ1-5
V gene: TRBV12-2
CDR3 protein: CASRLGQPGGVGDQPQHF
CDR3 DNA: TGTGCAAGTCGGTTGGGACAGCCCGGGGGGGTTGGCGATCAGCCCCAGCATTTT

clone size: -
D gene: -
J gene: TRBJ1-4
V gene: TRBV7-9
CDR3 protein: CASSNSQGWEKLFF
CDR3 DNA: TGTGCCAGCAGCAACAGTCAGGGTTGGGAAAAACTGTTTTTT